Here is one T cell receptor beta chain with its context. The antigen remains undetermined. This sample is part of a study of cytomegalovirus exposure and HLA in healthy donors. Overall study results and limits: Researchers reported in a later analysis that a missense DCLRE1C variant was tied to TCR beta V- and J-gene trimming. Usually a TCR sequence was rare, but some public TCRs were found in many donors. There were reportedly fewer N-insertions in an Asian-associated ancestry cluster than the roughly 670-donor mean, in a later analysis. Evidence from a later analysis indicated that most CMV-associated TCR beta chains looked HLA-restricted.

PCR was performed using 60 Vbeta and 13 Jbeta primers. Clones were sequenced by immunoSEQ multiplex PCR, and TCRdb holds only the in-frame ones, with some missing. The data show 100,000 to 150,000 clones, with around 82% seen just once and approximately 11% held by the top ten. The germline V gene encodes CDR1 DFQATT and CDR2 SNEGSKA (reference sequence). The CDR3 runs 10 residues. Trimming removed 6 bases at V and 3 bases at J, with 6 bases between. The gene calls are TRBV20-1 and TRBJ2-7, with D unresolved. This clonotype was sampled from a man between 25 and 39 years old in good health and CMV-seropositive. Source material: PBMCs. The CDR3 is CSAQDYEQYF. The CDR3 bases are TGCAGTGCCCAGGACTACGAGCAGTACTTC.